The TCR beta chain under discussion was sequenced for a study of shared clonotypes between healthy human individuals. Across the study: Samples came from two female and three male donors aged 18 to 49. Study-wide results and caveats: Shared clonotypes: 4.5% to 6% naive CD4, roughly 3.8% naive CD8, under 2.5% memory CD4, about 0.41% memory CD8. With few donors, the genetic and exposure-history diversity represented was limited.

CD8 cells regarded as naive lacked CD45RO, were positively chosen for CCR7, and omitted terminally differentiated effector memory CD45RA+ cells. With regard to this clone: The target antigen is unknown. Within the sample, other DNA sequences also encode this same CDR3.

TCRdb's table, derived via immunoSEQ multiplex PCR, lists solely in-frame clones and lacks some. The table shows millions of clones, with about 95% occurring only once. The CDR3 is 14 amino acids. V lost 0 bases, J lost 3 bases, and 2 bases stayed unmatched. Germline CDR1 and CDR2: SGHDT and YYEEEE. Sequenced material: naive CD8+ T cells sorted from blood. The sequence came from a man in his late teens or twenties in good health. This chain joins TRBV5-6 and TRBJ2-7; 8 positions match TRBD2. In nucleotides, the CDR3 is TGTGCCAGCAGCTTGGCACTAGCGGACTACGAGCAGTACTTC. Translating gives CASSLALADYEQYF.